The 26 T cell receptor beta chains given below trace back to one sample, sequenced in a study of identical twins. TCRdb analysed the 5' RACE reads with MiXCR anew, one entry per CDR3 protein. The table has 400,000 to 500,000 distinct CDR3 sequences, roughly an eighth seen once. The data were also submitted as part of a second study, on yellow fever vaccine responses in identical twins.

The sequencing sample was made of CD4+ T cells sorted from blood. All receptors derive from a young woman in good health.

Worth noting for this clonotype: Without the conserved terminal phenylalanine or tryptophan, this CDR3 likely stems from a read error. It is unclear where the CDR3 begins or ends on the DNA, so no DNA is shown, and the CDR3 is as TCRdb lists it. This CDR3 reads CASRAKGNSWV. The chain recombines TRBV6-1 with TRBJ2-3; no check of the table's D call, TRBD1, against the DNA was made. Germline V gene data show CDR1 as MNHNS and CDR2 as SASEGT. Counting both end residues, the CDR3 totals 11 amino acids.

This clonotype was seen ten or more times. The V call is TRBV10-2, the J call TRBJ2-5, with D maybe TRBD2 (6 bases). The CDR3 is made up of 14 amino acids. Trimming left V 6 bases short and J 2 bases short, with 13 bases between. Germline V gene lookup returns CDR1 WSHSY and CDR2 SAAADI. The CDR3 sequence: CASRDLAAQETQYF. The CDR3 nucleotides read TGCGCCAGCAGGGACTTAGCGGCGCAAGAGACCCAGTACTTC.

This clonotype was seen more than once but under ten times. The chain employs TRBV10-3 and TRBJ1-2; D is uncertain. This CDR3 comprises 14 residues. Germline assignment: CDR1 ENHRY and CDR2 SYGVKD. V shed 7 bases and J shed 2 bases, with 14 bases lying between them. The CDR3 sequence is CAIIEEGKNYGYTF. The CDR3 region has the DNA TGTGCCATCATAGAGGAAGGGAAAAACTATGGCTACACCTTC.

The chain links TRBV27 to TRBJ2-7, with 10 bases matching TRBD2. Trimming took 6 bases from V and 3 from J; bases not matched to a gene: 5. In germline, CDR1 is MNHEY, CDR2 SMNVEV (reference sequence). CDR3 length: 14 residues. In nucleotides, the CDR3 is TGTGCCAGCAGCCCTAGCGGGAGAGACTACGAGCAGTACTTC. It specifies CASSPSGRDYEQYF.

This clonotype was seen more than once but under ten times. The chain carries TRBV5-1 and TRBJ2-3, with D possibly being TRBD2 (7 bases). The CDR3 length is 16 residues. Trimming took 7 bases from V and 2 from J, leaving 20 bases between them. From germline, CDR1 is SGHRS and CDR2 YFSETQ. The CDR3: CASGINREGPTDTQYF. In DNA, the CDR3 is TGCGCCAGCGGAATTAACAGGGAGGGCCCCACAGATACGCAGTATTTT.

This clonotype was detected many times. The chain uses TRBV24-1 and TRBJ2-1, with TRBD2 matching 13 bases. V was clipped by 4 bases and J by 6 bases; unmatched bases: 2. The CDR3 has 15 residues. Germline lookup yields CDR1 KGHDR and CDR2 SFDVKD. The CDR3 DNA sequence: TGTGCCACCAGTGACCGGACTAGCGGGAGCAATGAGCAGTTCTTC. Translating gives CATSDRTSGSNEQFF.

This clonotype has ten or more counts. Written as DNA, the CDR3 is TGCGCCAGCAGCCAAGTAAATCTGGTGTACACAGATACGCAGTATTTT. This gives the protein CASSQVNLVYTDTQYF. The genes are TRBV4-1 and TRBJ2-3; D is unresolved. Germline V CDR1 and CDR2: MGHRA, YSYEKL. The V and J ends lost 1 base and 2 bases respectively, with 13 bases between them. The CDR3 contains 16 residues.

This clonotype has a handful of counts. This rearrangement joins TRBV6-1 to TRBJ1-1; D is ambiguous. Germline CDR1 reads MNHNS; CDR2 reads SASEGT. This CDR3 spans 11 amino acids. The V gene lost 7 bases and the J gene lost 10 bases, with 13 bases spanning the gap. In DNA, the CDR3 is TGTGCCAGCACCCGCGAGGGAGCAGCTTTCTTT. Amino acid sequence: CASTREGAAFF.

This clonotype was observed a handful of times. The gene calls are TRBV5-1 and TRBJ2-7; 7 bases fit TRBD1. CDR1 is SGHRS and CDR2 is YFSETQ in the germline V gene. V lost 4 bases, J lost 0 bases, and 10 bases stayed unmatched. This CDR3 is 16 amino acids long. CDR3: CASSAYRGESSYEQYF. The CDR3, as DNA: TGCGCCAGCAGCGCATACAGGGGCGAAAGCTCCTACGAGCAGTACTTC.

This clonotype was observed at least ten times. The chain carries TRBV12-3 or TRBV12-4 and TRBJ2-1; D is ambiguous. The ends were cut back, 3 bases at V and 10 bases at J, with 7 bases in the middle. The CDR3 has 11 residues. CDR3 in DNA: TGTGCCAGCAGTTTGGTGGAGGAGCAGTTCTTC. Encoded protein: CASSLVEEQFF.

The CDR3 sequence: CAWSPRTSGANEQFF. CDR3 sequence (DNA): TGTGCCTGGAGTCCTCGGACTAGCGGGGCCAATGAGCAGTTCTTC. The J gene is TRBJ2-1, the V gene TRBV30; 12 bases fit TRBD2. Germline V gene data show CDR1 as GTSNPN and CDR2 as SVGIG (reference sequence). The V and J ends lost 2 bases and 6 bases, in that order; junction bases with no gene match: 5. The CDR3 spans 15 residues.

This clonotype was observed a few times. V gene TRBV5-1 combines with J gene TRBJ2-4; 7 bases fit TRBD1. This CDR3 has 15 residues. J was trimmed by 16 bases and V by 0 bases; bases with no gene match: 16. Germline V CDR1 and CDR2: SGHRS, YFSETQ. CDR3 protein: CASSLAGTVTPGGYF. The CDR3 bases are TGCGCCAGCAGCTTGGCGGGGACAGTAACCCCAGGGGGTTACTTC.

This clonotype was observed a handful of times. The chain carries TRBV2 and TRBJ2-3; TRBD2 is a possible D gene (7 bases). The CDR3 is made up of 16 amino acids. Per germline, CDR1 SNHLY and CDR2 FYNNEI. Deletions cut 3 bases from V and 2 bases from J, with 15 bases between. CDR3 nucleotide sequence: TGTGCCAGCAGTGATCCCCGGGGGGCCCTCACAGATACGCAGTATTTT. Its translation is CASSDPRGALTDTQYF.

V and J are TRBV20-1 and TRBJ1-2; perhaps TRBD1 as D (5 bases). This CDR3 is 13 amino acids long. V was shortened by 3 bases and J by 5 bases, with 13 bases between the two germline ends. The germline V gene has CDR1 DFQATT and CDR2 SNEGSKA (reference sequence). CDR3 nucleotides: TGCAGTGCTAGCAACCGGGGGAGGTATGGCTACACCTTC. It codes for CSASNRGRYGYTF.

CDR3 sequence: CATSGISGRDTQYF. In DNA, the CDR3 is TGTGCCACCAGTGGGATTAGCGGGAGAGATACGCAGTATTTT. The chain recombines TRBV24-1 with TRBJ2-3, with 9 bases that match TRBD2. With V trimmed by 5 bases and J by 5 bases, 4 bases remained unmatched. The CDR3 is 14 residues long. Looked up from germline, CDR1 is KGHDR and CDR2 is SFDVKD.

Only a few counts were recorded for this clonotype. The genes are TRBV29-1 and TRBJ2-7; TRBD2 is a possible D gene (5 bases). Germline V lookup: CDR1 SQVTM, CDR2 ANQGSEA. The CDR3 runs to 13 residues. V was pared by 6 bases and J by 5 bases, with 17 bases between. DNA of the CDR3: TGCAGCGTGGCCCCCCAAATGAGGGACGAGCAGTACTTC. This sequence encodes CSVAPQMRDEQYF.

The V call is TRBV6-2 or TRBV6-3, the J call TRBJ1-6; D remains unclear. The CDR3 extends over 14 amino acids. Germline loops: CDR1 MNHEY, CDR2 SVGEGT. V shed 10 bases and J shed 9 bases, with 19 bases lying between them. This CDR3 is CATVRSGAGSPLHF. The CDR3 nucleotides read TGTGCCACCGTTCGGTCAGGCGCGGGTTCACCCCTCCACTTT.

The genes are TRBV7-9 and TRBJ2-3, with 11 bases fitting TRBD1. Germline CDR1 reads SEHNR; CDR2 reads FQNEAQ (reference sequence). After removal of 5 bases from V and 9 bases from J, the junction contained 4 bases not matched to a gene. The CDR3 loop spans 13 amino acids. Here the CDR3 reads CASSLGDRGTQYF. CDR3 nucleotides: TGTGCCAGCAGCCTAGGGGACAGGGGGACGCAGTATTTT.

The CDR3 sequence: CASSGAGTGQQFF. The CDR3 nucleotides read TGTGCCAGCAGCGGGGCCGGGACAGGTCAGCAGTTCTTC. This sequence joins TRBV5-4 and TRBJ2-1; TRBD1 agrees at 8 bases. The germline gives CDR1 SGHNT, CDR2 YYREEE (reference sequence). This CDR3 is built from 13 residues. V gave up 4 bases and J gave up 11 bases; unmatched junction bases: 8.

This clonotype was seen a handful of times. The J gene is TRBJ2-1, the V gene TRBV7-2; 7 bases are a match to TRBD1. After removal of 4 bases from V and 3 bases from J, the junction contained 6 bases not matched to a gene. The CDR3 loop spans 15 amino acids. The V gene's germline CDR1 is SGHTA and CDR2 FQGNSA. CDR3 DNA: TGTGCCAGCAGCTCGGGACAGCCACACTACAATGAGCAGTTCTTC. The encoded protein is CASSSGQPHYNEQFF.

As to this clonotype: A read error may account for a junction end that differs from germline. The V gene is TRBV7-7, the J gene TRBJ2-2, with 12 bases lining up with TRBD1. CDR3 length equals 20 residues. Germline CDR1 and CDR2: SSHAT and FNYEAQ (reference sequence). This chain's CDR3 is CASSPRSLPGQGATDGELFF. The CDR3 DNA reads as TGTGCTAGCAGCCCGCGAAGCCTCCCGGGACAGGGGGCCACCGACGGGGAGCTGTTTTTT. Combining the CDR3 with reference TRBV7-7 and TRBJ2-2 gives the whole variable domain GAGVSQSPRYKVTKRGQDVTLRCDPISSHATLYWYQQALGQGPEFLTYFNYEAQPDKSGLPSDRFSAERPEGSISTLTIQRTEQRDSAMYRCASSPRSLPGQGATDGELFFGEGSRLTVL.

The V and J genes are TRBV24-1 and TRBJ2-1; D possibly corresponds to TRBD2 (6 bases). There are 15 residues in the CDR3. Between the trimmed V and J ends, which lost 5 bases and 6 bases, there was a span of 16 bases. Per germline, CDR1 KGHDR and CDR2 SFDVKD. The CDR3 sequence: CATSVPGRAGNEQFF. The CDR3 nucleotides are TGTGCCACCAGTGTCCCGGGACGAGCGGGCAATGAGCAGTTCTTC.

CDR3 sequence (DNA): TGTGCCAGCTCACCACTGGACTTATGGGCTGAAGCTTTCTTT. Its translation: CASSPLDLWAEAFF. V is TRBV18 and J is TRBJ1-1; D unresolved. This CDR3 has 14 residues. Deletions cut 1 base from V and 6 bases from J, with 12 bases between. Germline V gene lookup returns CDR1 KGHSH and CDR2 LQKENI.

This clonotype was counted a few times. V is TRBV12-3 or TRBV12-4 and J is TRBJ2-2; 9 bases line up with TRBD1. The CDR3 totals 21 residues. With V trimmed by 5 bases and J by 1 base, 20 bases remained unmatched. The CDR3 DNA sequence: TGTGCCAGCAGTCTAAATCACCGGGACAGGGCCTCACGACTGAACACCGGGGAGCTGTTTTTT. It is translated as CASSLNHRDRASRLNTGELFF.

The V call is TRBV6-1, the J call TRBJ2-7; D is unclear. Germline assignment: CDR1 MNHNS and CDR2 SASEGT. Trimming pared 7 bases from V and 3 bases from J, leaving 16 bases between. The CDR3 sequence is 14 residues long. The CDR3 is CASTIQDLNYEQYF. The CDR3 DNA reads as TGTGCCAGCACTATCCAGGATCTAAACTACGAGCAGTACTTC.

The chain has TRBV28 and TRBJ1-6; D uncertain. With 8 bases removed from V and 14 bases from J, the gap between germline ends came to 16 bases. CDR1 is MDHEN, CDR2 SYDVKM, per germline. This CDR3 region has 12 residues. The CDR3 region is CASLQSHGSLHF. The CDR3 nucleotides are TGTGCCAGCCTCCAAAGTCACGGGTCCCTCCACTTT.